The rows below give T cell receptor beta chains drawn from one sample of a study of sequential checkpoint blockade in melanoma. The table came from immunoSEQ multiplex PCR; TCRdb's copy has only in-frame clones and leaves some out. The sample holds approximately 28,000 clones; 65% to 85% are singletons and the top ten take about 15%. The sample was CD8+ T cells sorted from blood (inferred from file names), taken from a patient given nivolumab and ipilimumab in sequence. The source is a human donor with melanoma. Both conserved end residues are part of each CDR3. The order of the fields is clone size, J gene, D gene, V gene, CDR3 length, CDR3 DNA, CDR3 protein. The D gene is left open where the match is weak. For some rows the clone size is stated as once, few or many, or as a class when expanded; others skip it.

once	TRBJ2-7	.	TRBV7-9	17	TGTGCCAGCAGCTCCTTGGGGGTGAGAGGGACTCTCTACGAGCAGTACTTC	CASSSLGVRGTLYEQYF
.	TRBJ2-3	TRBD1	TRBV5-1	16	TGCGCCAGCAGCACCGGACAGGGGGGTCTCACAGATACGCAGTATTTT	CASSTGQGGLTDTQYF
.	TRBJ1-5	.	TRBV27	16	TGTGCCAGCAGTTCCTCGGGAAGTTATAGCAATCAGCCCCAGCATTTT	CASSSSGSYSNQPQHF
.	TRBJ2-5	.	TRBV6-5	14	TGTGCCAGCAGACTTCAAGGAGGGAAAGAGACCCAGTACTTC	CASRLQGGKETQYF
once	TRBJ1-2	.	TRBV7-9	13	TGTGCCAGCAGCGCAACCGGGGGATATGGCTACACCTTC	CASSATGGYGYTF
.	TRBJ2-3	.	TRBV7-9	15	TGTGCCAGCAGAAGAGATTCGCGGAGCACAGATACGCAGTATTTT	CASRRDSRSTDTQYF
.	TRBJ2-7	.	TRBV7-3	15	TGTGCCAGCAGCCCCACGGGGAGTTGGTCCTACGAGCAGTACTTC	CASSPTGSWSYEQYF
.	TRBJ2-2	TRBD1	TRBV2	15	TGTGCCAGCAAGCGGGGACAGGGGTACACCGGGGAGCTGTTTTTT	CASKRGQGYTGELFF
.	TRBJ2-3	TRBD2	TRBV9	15	TGTGCCAGCAGCGTTAGCGGGCCCGTCGGAGATACGCAGTATTTT	CASSVSGPVGDTQYF
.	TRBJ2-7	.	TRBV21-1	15	TGTGCCAGCAGACCGACGGAGACAGAGACCTACGAGCAGTACTTC	CASRPTETETYEQYF
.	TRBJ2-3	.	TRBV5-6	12	TGTGCCAGCAGCCTAATAACAGATACGCAGTATTTT	CASSLITDTQYF
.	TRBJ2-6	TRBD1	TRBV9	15	TGTGCCAGCAGCGTGGGGGACAGCGGGGCCAACGTCCTGACTTTC	CASSVGDSGANVLTF
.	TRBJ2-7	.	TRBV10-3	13	TGTGCCATCAGGGAAGACGCGGCATACGAGCAGTACTTC	CAIREDAAYEQYF
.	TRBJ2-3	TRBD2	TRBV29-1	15	TGCAGCGTCGCCGGGACTAGCGAGGGCACAGATACGCAGTATTTT	CSVAGTSEGTDTQYF
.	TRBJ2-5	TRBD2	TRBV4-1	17	TGCGCCAGCAGCCAAGATCCGAACGGGAGGGGGGTGGAGACCCAGTACTTC	CASSQDPNGRGVETQYF
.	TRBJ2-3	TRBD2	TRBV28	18	TGTGCCAGCAGTTTAGTGCCCGGGACTAGCGGGAGTGGAGATACGCAGTATTTT	CASSLVPGTSGSGDTQYF
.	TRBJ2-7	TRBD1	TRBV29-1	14	TGCAGCGTGCGAGGGGCAGGGGGCTCCTACGAGCAGTACTTC	CSVRGAGGSYEQYF
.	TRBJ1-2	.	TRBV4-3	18	TGCGCCAGCAGCCAAGACAGGGGAGGGGGAGGGAGGAACTATGGCTACACCTTC	CASSQDRGGGGRNYGYTF
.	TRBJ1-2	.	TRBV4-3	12	TGCGCCAGCAGCTCAGGTGACTATGGCTACACCTTC	CASSSGDYGYTF
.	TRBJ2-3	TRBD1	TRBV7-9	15	TGTGCCAGCAGCTTAGTTCAGGGGGCTACAGATACGCAGTATTTT	CASSLVQGATDTQYF
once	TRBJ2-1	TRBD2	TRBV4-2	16	TGTGCCAGCAGCCAAGAGGGGACTAGCGGGAGTCATGAGCAGTTCTTC	CASSQEGTSGSHEQFF
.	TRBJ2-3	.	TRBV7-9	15	TGTGCCAGCAGCTTAGGACGGGACAACACAGATACGCAGTATTTT	CASSLGRDNTDTQYF
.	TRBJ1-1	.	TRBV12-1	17	TGTGCCAGCAGCTTTGCGGCAAGGGGCAGGGCTTACACTGAAGCTTTCTTT	CASSFAARGRAYTEAFF